This T cell receptor beta chain was sequenced during a study of cytomegalovirus exposure and HLA in healthy donors. V gave up 4 bases and J gave up 4 bases; unmatched junction bases: 11. The CDR3 is made up of 16 amino acids. Germline assignment: CDR1 MNHNS and CDR2 SASEGT. The PCR was carried out with 60 Vbeta primers and 13 Jbeta primers. Only in-frame clones appear in the TCRdb table, and some are missing; sequencing was by immunoSEQ multiplex PCR. This sample has some 120,000 clones; 83% occur once, and the top ten carry approximately 3.8%. The source of this sequence is a woman in her thirties or forties in good health and CMV-seropositive. The material sequenced was PBMCs. The chain employs TRBV6-1 and TRBJ2-3, with 7 bases that match TRBD2. The DNA for the CDR3 is TGTGCCAGCAGTGGGGAGCGGGACCCGGCCGCAGATACGCAGTATTTT. Translated: CASSGERDPAADTQYF.